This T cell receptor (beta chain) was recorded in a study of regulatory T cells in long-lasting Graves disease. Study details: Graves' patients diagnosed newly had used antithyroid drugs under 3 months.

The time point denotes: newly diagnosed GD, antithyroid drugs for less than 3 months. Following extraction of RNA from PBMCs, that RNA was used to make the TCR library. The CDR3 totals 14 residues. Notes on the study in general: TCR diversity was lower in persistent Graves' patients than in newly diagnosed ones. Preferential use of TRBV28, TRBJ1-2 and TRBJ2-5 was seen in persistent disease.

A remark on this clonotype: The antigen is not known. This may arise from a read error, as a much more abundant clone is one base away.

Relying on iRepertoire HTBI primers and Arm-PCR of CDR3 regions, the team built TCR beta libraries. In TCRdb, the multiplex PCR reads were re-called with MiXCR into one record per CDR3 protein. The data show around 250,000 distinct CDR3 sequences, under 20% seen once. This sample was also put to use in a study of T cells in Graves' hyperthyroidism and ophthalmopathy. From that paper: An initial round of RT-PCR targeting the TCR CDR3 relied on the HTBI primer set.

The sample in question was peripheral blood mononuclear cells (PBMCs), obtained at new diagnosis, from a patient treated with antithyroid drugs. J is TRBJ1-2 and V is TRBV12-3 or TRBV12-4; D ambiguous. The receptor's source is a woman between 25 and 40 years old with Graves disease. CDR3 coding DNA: TGTGCCAGCAACCTCCTTCATACAAATGATGGCTACGCCTTC. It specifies CASNLLHTNDGYAF.